This entry lists 5 T cell receptor beta chains sequenced from one sample in a study of sequential checkpoint blockade in melanoma (dated by TCRdb to between 2018 and 2021). The library was prepared using the immunoSEQ multiplex PCR assay. As stored in TCRdb, this immuneACCESS dataset retains in-frame rearrangements with V and J assigned. A fraction of the clones does not appear; measured against another copy, unresolved V genes explain less than half of the discrepancy, and the remainder lacks a known reason. The sample table shows under 25,000 clones, and over 70% are seen once. The ten largest clones represent 35% to 40% of the sample. What this sample's treatment or condition label stands for: randomized to nivolumab then ipilimumab (arm A) or the reverse (arm B). The sequences come from CD8+ T cells sorted from blood (inferred from file names), collected from a patient given nivolumab and ipilimumab in sequence. The receptor source for this set is a human donor with melanoma.

The V call is TRBV6-1, the J call TRBJ1-2; D is unresolved. V was pared by 0 bases and J by 4 bases, with 18 bases between. Germline CDR1 is MNHNS and CDR2 is SASEGT. The CDR3 covers 17 residues. The CDR3 DNA reads as TGTGCCAGCAGTGAAGCTCCCGGCGACCGGAGGCGCTATGGCTACACCTTC. Translating it yields CASSEAPGDRRRYGYTF.

The chain joins TRBV14 to TRBJ1-2, with D perhaps matching TRBD1 (5 bases). Germline V CDR1 and CDR2: SGHDN, FVKESK. The CDR3 consists of 13 residues. V lost 1 base and J 6 bases, leaving 9 bases between the germline ends. The CDR3 DNA sequence: TGTGCCAGCAGCCAAGGACAGATGCATGGCTACACCTTC. Encoded protein: CASSQGQMHGYTF.

V usage is TRBV15 and J usage is TRBJ1-4; possibly TRBD1 for D (6 bases). Per germline, CDR1 LNHNV and CDR2 YYDKDF (reference sequence). CDR3 length equals 19 residues. The V and J ends lost 5 bases and 0 bases respectively, with 22 bases between them. The CDR3 protein is CATSPPGLGHFTTNEKLFF. CDR3 sequence (DNA): TGTGCCACCAGCCCGCCTGGCCTGGGACACTTCACAACTAATGAAAAACTGTTTTTT.

CDR3 nucleotides: TGTGCCAGCAGTCCTACAGGGGTCGCCGGGGAGCTGTTTTTT. This sequence encodes CASSPTGVAGELFF. The chain couples TRBV28 to TRBJ2-2; 7 bases fit TRBD1. The ends lost 5 bases at V and 6 bases at J; junction bases unmatched: 6. CDR1 and CDR2 from the germline V gene are MDHEN and SYDVKM. This CDR3 is 14 amino acids long.

This clone showed up just once. V is TRBV9 and J is TRBJ2-7; 8 positions agree with TRBD1. With V trimmed by 3 bases and J by 6 bases, 20 bases remained unmatched. This CDR3 has 18 residues. The germline V gene encodes CDR1 SGDLS and CDR2 YYNGEE. Written as DNA, the CDR3 is TGTGCCAGCAGCGCGGACTTTGGGCAGGGGGCCTCACCGGGCGAGCAGTACTTC. This codes for CASSADFGQGASPGEQYF.